Listed below are T cell receptor beta chains from one sample, sequenced in a study of control samples from healthy donors and cancer patients. Generated by immunoSEQ multiplex PCR, the TCRdb table keeps only in-frame clones and is missing some. The sample lists around 50,000 clones; 95% were seen once. Sample: blood. These receptor sequences come from a man aged 30 to 39 in good health. Each CDR3 is given with its conserved first and last residue. A D gene is named only where the DNA matches it firmly. Rows give clone size only sometimes, using once, few, many, or a class for an expanded clone.

V,size,J,D,DNA,CDR3
TRBV11-3,once,TRBJ1-2,.,TGTGCCAGCAGCTTACCCCGGACGGTCCCTGGTGGCTACACCTTC,CASSLPRTVPGGYTF
TRBV27,.,TRBJ2-7,.,TGTGCCAGCGGGTGGCTCTCCTACGAGCAGTACTTC,CASGWLSYEQYF
TRBV20-1,.,TRBJ1-1,.,TGCAGTGCTAGGGGGAACAAAGAAGCTTTCTTT,CSARGNKEAFF
TRBV5-7,once,TRBJ2-3,TRBD2,TGTGCCAGCACCGGTCCCCGGCGACTAGCGCTCACAGATACGCAGTATTTT,CASTGPRRLALTDTQYF
TRBV19,once,TRBJ2-1,TRBD1,TGTGCCAGTAGTATTCTGGACAGGGGGCACAATGAGCAGTTCTTC,CASSILDRGHNEQFF
TRBV5-1,.,TRBJ2-7,TRBD1,TGCGCCAGCAGCCTACGGGACAGGGGGGGCGAGCAGTACTTC,CASSLRDRGGEQYF
TRBV7-9,.,TRBJ2-1,TRBD2,TGTGCCAGCCCCCCATTAGTAGCGGGAGTGAGTGACTACAATGAGCAGTTCTTC,CASPPLVAGVSDYNEQFF
TRBV7-3,.,TRBJ1-1,.,TGTGCCAGCAGCCCTCCGGGACCCTTGAACACTGAAGCTTTCTTT,CASSPPGPLNTEAFF
TRBV28,once,TRBJ2-3,.,TGTGCCAGCAGTTTGGGTGGGGCTCTTGATACGCAGTATTTT,CASSLGGALDTQYF
TRBV30,.,TRBJ2-7,.,TGTGCCTGGAGAGGGGCTATGACTTCCTACGAGCAGTACTTC,CAWRGAMTSYEQYF
TRBV28,.,TRBJ1-5,.,TGTGCCAGTAGTGGGACCGCCTTCAATCAGCCCCAGCATTTT,CASSGTAFNQPQHF
TRBV9,.,TRBJ2-2,TRBD2,TGTGCCAGCAGCGCGGGACAGGGACTAGCGGGAGTAGGGGAGCTGTTTTTT,CASSAGQGLAGVGELFF
TRBV5-1,.,TRBJ1-3,.,TGCGCCAGCAGCTTGGTTGGGAGCTCTGGAAACACCATATATTTT,CASSLVGSSGNTIYF
TRBV5-8,.,TRBJ2-2,.,TGTGCCAGCAGCTTGGCGGGGAACACCGGGGAGCTGTTTTTT,CASSLAGNTGELFF
TRBV7-9,once,TRBJ2-1,.,TGTGCCAGCAGCTTAATTCAGGATGAGCAGTTCTTC,CASSLIQDEQFF
TRBV28,.,TRBJ2-1,TRBD2,TGTGCCAGCAGACCTAGCGGCCGCTACAATGAGCAGTTCTTC,CASRPSGRYNEQFF
TRBV12-3/TRBV12-4,.,TRBJ2-5,.,TGTGCCAGCAGTCCGGCAAGTCTAGAGACCCAGTACTTC,CASSPASLETQYF
TRBV5-4,.,TRBJ1-2,TRBD1,TGTGCCACAGGAGGAGGGGGCGACTATGGCTACACCTTC,CATGGGGDYGYTF
TRBV28,.,TRBJ1-4,.,TGTGCCAGCAAGGGAGGGTCAGGGGCTAATGAAAAACTGTTTTTT,CASKGGSGANEKLFF
TRBV27,.,TRBJ2-6,TRBD2,TGTGCCAGCAGTTTATACCCCGGGGGGGAAGGGCCGTCTGGGGCCAACGTCCTGACTTTC,CASSLYPGGEGPSGANVLTF
TRBV19,.,TRBJ2-7,.,TGTGCCAGTAGTATAGTGGTAGGCCAGAACGAGCAGTACTTC,CASSIVVGQNEQYF
TRBV10-3,.,TRBJ2-2,.,TGTGCCATCAGGATACGACTGCTGAACCGGGGAGCTGTTTTT,CAIRIRLLNRGAVF